This is a list of T cell receptor beta chains from one sample in a study of T cell responses to AZD1222 COVID-19 vaccine. Measured with immunoSEQ multiplex PCR; TCRdb has only the in-frame clones, and not every one. Here the sample spans about 150,000 clones, 80% to 95% being singletons. Here the sequenced sample was peripheral blood, taken 28 days after the second AZD1222 dose. Receptors originate from an adult who received the AZD1222 COVID-19 vaccine. CDR3s leave out the opening cysteine and the closing phenylalanine or tryptophan. Fields, in order: V gene, CDR3 protein.

TRBV2 ASSRQENTEAF
TRBV18 ASSRPGREEPLH
TRBV6-1 ASSETGWNTIY
TRBV29-1 SVGASGQGRQKLF
TRBV9 ASSVTPEANTGELF
TRBV19 ASSGNSPQH
TRBV7-8 ASSPLFGYEQY
TRBV6-5 ASHKQSSYNSPLH
TRBV28 ASSLYLAGDMNTQY
TRBV5-5 ASRLLGSGTEAF
TRBV30 AWSRGGDGNQPQH
TRBV18 ASSPGTGPYEQY
TRBV18 ASSPVVGGRYNEQF
TRBV3-1/TRBV3-2 APGLANNEQF
TRBV28 ASSFSGTGYGYT
TRBV7-9 ASSSPLANYGYT
TRBV7-6 ASSLRRLGKGNISQETQY
TRBV2 ASLAGEQETQY
TRBV10-1 ASSEGGIPYEQY
TRBV2 ASSGDGQYEQY
TRBV5-1 ASSGGLLLYYNEQF
TRBV2 ASSVQGTGNTIY
TRBV3-1/TRBV3-2 ASSQVYAGDYEQY
TRBV5-1 ASSLVSSGNTIY
TRBV7-3 ASSLSPLAGNEQF
TRBV19 ASRLVAGPYNEKLF
TRBV30 ACPGEGVAAGYT
TRBV4-1 ASSQEGQARQPQH
TRBV24-1 ATSDQVGGSTYNEQF
TRBV2 AGHTGTSGGRNEQF
TRBV5-1 ASSLGSGRANVLT
TRBV29-1 SVQGAGDEKLF
TRBV18 ASSPRTGQNEKLF
TRBV19 ASSISIQFQPQH
TRBV6-5 ASRLELAGVYEQY
TRBV11-1 ASRRTGDYGYT
TRBV7-3 ASSSRLTGNNEQF
TRBV29-1 SVAYRGMGDTQY
TRBV28 ASSLGIRGGETQY
TRBV6-1 ASSDRTGRNQPQH
TRBV21-1 ASSSPGQPDSTGRKLF
TRBV3-1/TRBV3-2 ASSQVPNEQF
TRBV25-1 ASSVVYEQY
TRBV2 ASTSDRGGNQPQH
TRBV30 AWSAYRSGNTIY
TRBV28 ASSGGGQGYNSPLH
TRBV7-8 ASSRGSGRARGEQF
TRBV6-2/TRBV6-3 ASSYSLGTGNQPQH
TRBV3-1/TRBV3-2 ASSPGQGPTGELF
TRBV6-5 ASSPPRDGNTIY